One and the same sample provided the 10 T cell receptor beta chains below, sequenced in a study of beta chain features in type 1 diabetes. Antigens of these TCRs are unknown. TCRB transcripts that were expressed got sequenced, as all of the isolated RNA had been reverse transcribed. Libraries were prepared by immunoSEQ multiplex PCR; TCRdb keeps only in-frame clonotypes and omits some of them. The table has about 740,000 clones, around an eighth seen once. Study-wide results and caveats: All four CD4+ subsets of Type 1 diabetes patients contained TCRB CDR3s that were moderately but significantly shorter.

The sequenced material came from naive CD4+ T cells from blood. These TCRs come from a man between 18 and 35 years old with type 1 diabetes.

The chain has TRBV2 and TRBJ2-1; 7 bases map to TRBD2. The CDR3 contains 13 residues. CDR1 and CDR2 (germline): SNHLY, FYNNEI. V shed 7 bases, J shed 10 bases, and the junction held 10 bases outside the gene matches. The CDR3 spells CASIEREGKEQFF. The DNA for the CDR3 is TGTGCCAGCATTGAGAGGGAGGGAAAGGAGCAGTTCTTC.

On this clone itself: It may be a read error: a sequence one base away is much more abundant. Other DNA sequences in the sample encode the same CDR3. The CDR3 protein is CASSLTYEQYF. CDR3 nucleotide sequence: TGTGCCAGCAGCTTAACCTACGAGCAGTACTTC. J is TRBJ2-7 and V is TRBV7-2; D is uncertain. The CDR3 consists of 11 residues. Trimming took 2 bases from V and 2 from J, leaving 1 base between them. Germline V gene sequence: CDR1 SGHTA, CDR2 FQGNSA.

This chain uses TRBV5-1 with TRBJ1-2; D is unresolved. Trimming took off 0 bases at V and 4 bases at J, with 10 bases between the two ends. Germline-derived CDR1 and CDR2 are SGHRS and YFSETQ. The CDR3 extends over 14 amino acids. The CDR3, as DNA: TGCGCCAGCAGCTTGGCTGTGGGAAGCTATGGCTACACCTTC. Translating it yields CASSLAVGSYGYTF.

The DNA of the CDR3 is TGTGCCAGCAGCTTAGCGGTCAACTATGGCTACACCTTC. It specifies CASSLAVNYGYTF. This chain uses TRBV7-9 with TRBJ1-2; D is undetermined. Trimming stripped 0 bases from V and 2 bases from J, with 4 bases between. Germline V lookup: CDR1 SEHNR, CDR2 FQNEAQ (reference sequence). The length of the CDR3 is 13 residues.

The table lists this clone with a few counts. The genes are TRBV30 and TRBJ2-3, with TRBD2 matching over 12 bases. Losses at the gene ends were 7 bases for V and 4 bases for J; bases not matched to a gene: 6. Germline CDR1 GTSNPN, CDR2 SVGIG (reference sequence). The CDR3 spans 14 residues. CDR3 nucleotides: TGTGCCTCGGCGACTAGCGGGGGCCCAGATACGCAGTATTTT. Amino acid sequence: CASATSGGPDTQYF.

This chain uses TRBV4-1 with TRBJ2-7; a weak D match, TRBD1 (6 bases). In germline, CDR1 is MGHRA, CDR2 YSYEKL. Trimming took 0 bases from V and 0 from J, leaving 9 bases between them. This CDR3 comprises 15 residues. The DNA of the CDR3 is TGCGCCAGCAGCCAAGATAGGGGGAGCTCCTACGAGCAGTACTTC. Translated, it gives CASSQDRGSSYEQYF.

The chain combines TRBV11-2 with TRBJ2-7, with D perhaps TRBD2 (6 bases). This CDR3 is 11 amino acids long. V lost 5 bases and J lost 6, with 8 bases in between. CDR1 is SGHAT, CDR2 FQNNGV, per germline. This chain's CDR3 is CASSPRGEQYF. The CDR3 DNA is TGTGCCAGCAGCCCGCGGGGCGAGCAGTACTTC.

The chain links TRBV6-5 to TRBJ2-5; D possibly matches TRBD1 or TRBD2 (6 bases each). V lost 0 bases and J lost 0, with 8 bases in between. Germline V gives CDR1 MNHEY, CDR2 SVGAGI. The CDR3 contains 15 residues. The CDR3 DNA is TGTGCCAGCAGTTACTCTAGGGGGGACCAAGAGACCCAGTACTTC. It yields the protein CASSYSRGDQETQYF.

The genes are TRBV27 and TRBJ1-2; D is unclear. Germline V CDR1 and CDR2: MNHEY, SMNVEV (reference sequence). The V gene lost 5 bases and the J gene lost 0 bases, with 10 bases spanning the gap. CDR3 size: 14 residues. CDR3: CASSAVTTNYGYTF. The CDR3 region has the DNA TGTGCCAGCAGTGCTGTCACTACTAACTATGGCTACACCTTC.

This clone has more than one count but fewer than ten. The chain has TRBV6-5 and TRBJ1-5; D is possibly TRBD1 (5 bases). Trimming shortened V by 5 bases and J by 0 bases, and 8 bases separated the two germline ends. Germline assignment: CDR1 MNHEY and CDR2 SVGAGI. The CDR3 covers 14 residues. CDR3 protein: CASSAGTSNQPQHF. The CDR3, as DNA: TGTGCCAGCAGTGCAGGGACTAGCAATCAGCCCCAGCATTTT.